This T cell receptor beta chain was identified during a study of shared clonotypes between healthy human individuals. Study-wide background: Used for every donor were three CD4 naive, three CD4 memory, two CD8 naive and one CD8 memory plate. The study, taken as a whole, reports: Non-shared clonotypes had lower generation probabilities than those shared by all four donors.

This CDR3 has 15 amino acids. Germline V gene lookup returns CDR1 SNHLY and CDR2 FYNNEI. The V gene end was trimmed by 6 bases and the J gene end by 4 bases; junction bases not matched to a gene: 5. Remarks on this clone: What it binds is unknown.

Assay used: immunoSEQ multiplex PCR; TCRdb lists only in-frame clones, some missing. The sample has about 980,000 clones, less than 85% seen once. Material for sequencing was memory CD4+ T cells sorted from blood. Subset indicated: CD45RA-negative fraction. The genes are TRBV2 and TRBJ2-6; 8 positions match TRBD1. The TCR originated in a man aged 18 to 35 in good health. The CDR3 nucleotides read TGTGCCAGCAGGGACAGGGTCGGAGGGGCCAACGTCCTGACTTTC. The encoded protein is CASRDRVGGANVLTF.